This T cell receptor beta chain is drawn from a study of CXCR3-negative and CXCR3-positive naive CD8 T cells. In triplicate, each CD8+ T cell subset was sorted at 250,000 to 350,000 cells per replicate. Study results and limitations: Naive CXCR3-positive cells had TRB CDR3s more hydrophobic than those of CXCR3-negative naive cells. Naive CXCR3-negative and CXCR3-positive cells had similar TRBV-TRBJ usage; memory differed. Relative to memory CD8+ cells, whose diversity was much lower, both naive subsets had comparably high diversity.

The study made its TRB cDNA libraries by 5' RACE, adding UMI labels. TCRdb reanalyzed the 5' RACE reads and collapses them to one entry per CDR3 protein, without DNA. In total, the table holds over 95,000 distinct CDR3 sequences. About this clonotype: As yet, its antigen is unknown.

CDR1 PRHDT and CDR2 FYEKMQ come from the germline V gene (reference sequence). The CDR3 is 16 amino acids. Sequences were obtained from naive CXCR3+ CD8+ T cells from blood. The subset is: CD45RO-CCR7+CD27+CD95- naive CD8+ T cells expressing CXCR3 (TNR3+). This rearrangement joins TRBV13 to TRBJ1-2; the D call of TRBD1 rests on TCRdb alone, since no DNA is present to check it. The sequence was obtained from a human donor in good health. Some clones in this sample may be carry-over from other donors' samples. CDR3 loop: CASSLGSGFSNYGYTF.